Here is one T cell receptor beta chain with its context. What it binds is not known. This sample is part of a study of cytomegalovirus exposure and HLA in healthy donors. Whole-study findings and limits: Presence/absence analysis assumed near-uniform sequencing depth across donors.

Vbeta (60) and Jbeta (13) primers were used in the PCR. Sequencing used immunoSEQ multiplex PCR; TCRdb keeps in-frame clones, though not all of them. The profile shows fewer than 250,000 clones, about 85% of them singletons. Trimming left V 1 base short and J 0 bases short, with 19 bases between. This CDR3 has 18 amino acids. Germline assignment: CDR1 SGHRS and CDR2 YFSETQ. The TCR was taken from a human donor in good health. What was sequenced was PBMCs. The rearrangement links TRBV5-1 to TRBJ1-1; D possibly corresponds to TRBD1 (5 bases). CDR3: CASSLSFTMRQMNTEAFF. Written as DNA, the CDR3 is TGCGCCAGCAGCTTGAGTTTTACGATGCGACAGATGAACACTGAAGCTTTCTTT.